This entry lists 9 T cell receptor beta chains sequenced from one sample in a study of blood T cell repertoires in COVID-19. TCRdb's table, derived via immunoSEQ multiplex PCR, lists solely in-frame clones and lacks some. The table has approximately 200,000 clones, approximately 78% seen once. Specimen: peripheral blood. Every receptor here comes from a woman aged 80 or over with acute or convalescent COVID-19.

The gene calls are TRBV19 and TRBJ1-2; 10 nucleotides line up with TRBD1. V lost 5 bases and J lost 5; bases outside the gene matches: 5. CDR1 is LNHDA and CDR2 is SQIVND in the germline V gene (reference sequence). CDR3 length equals 14 residues. The CDR3 here is CASSDRGLGYGYTF. In nucleotides, the CDR3 is TGTGCCAGTAGTGACAGGGGGCTTGGGTATGGCTACACCTTC.

This clone was seen ten or more times. This chain joins TRBV7-6 and TRBJ2-5; 12 bases match TRBD2. V was pared by 1 base and J by 5 bases, with 8 bases of the junction left unmatched. CDR1 and CDR2 from the germline V gene are SGHVS and FNYEAQ. The CDR3 loop spans 17 amino acids. The CDR3 here is CASSLGTSGMGWETQYF. The CDR3 DNA reads as TGTGCCAGCAGCTTAGGGACTAGCGGGATGGGATGGGAGACCCAGTACTTC.

On this clone itself: One end of the junction varies from germline; a read error may be responsible. The genes are TRBV28 and TRBJ2-1, with D perhaps TRBD2 (7 bases). The germline V gene encodes CDR1 MDHEN and CDR2 SYDVKM. This CDR3 has 19 residues. The CDR3 spells CASCFRGLGGGGPPGEQFF. The CDR3, as DNA: TGTGCCAGCTGTTTCCGGGGCCTTGGGGGGGGCGGGCCCCCCGGTGAGCAGTTCTTC.

This clone appeared a single time. The chain is built from TRBV6-6 and TRBJ1-2, with 10 bases that match TRBD1. CDR3 length: 15 amino acids. The germline V gene has CDR1 MNHNY and CDR2 SVGAGI (reference sequence). After removal of 4 bases from V and 7 bases from J, the junction contained 9 bases not matched to a gene. In DNA, the CDR3 is TGTGCCAGCAGTTCGGGACAGGGGCTATCTCGTGGCTACACCTTC. It specifies CASSSGQGLSRGYTF.

The gene calls are TRBV16 and TRBJ1-4, with 8 bases lining up with TRBD1. CDR3 length: 15 residues. The germline gives CDR1 KGHSY, CDR2 FQNENV. With 2 bases clipped from V and 8 bases from J, the junction kept 7 bases outside the gene matches. The CDR3 here is CASSQLGQGEEKLFF. CDR3 DNA: TGTGCCAGCAGCCAACTTGGACAGGGCGAGGAAAAACTGTTTTTT. Looking up the rest from reference TRBV16 and TRBJ1-4 gives the full variable domain: GEEVAQTPKHLVRGEGQKAKLYCAPIKGHSYVFWYQQVLKNEFKFLISFQNENVFDETGMPKERFSAKCLPNSPCSLEIQATKLEDSAVYFCASSQLGQGEEKLFFGSGTQLSVL.

The chain employs TRBV16 and TRBJ2-2; D remains unclear. The CDR3 runs 16 residues. Germline V gives CDR1 KGHSY, CDR2 FQNENV. Trimming pared 0 bases from V and 5 bases from J, leaving 13 bases between. CDR3 nucleotide sequence: TGTGCCAGCAGCCAATCCCCCCCAGGAAGGACCGGGGAGCTGTTTTTT. This sequence encodes CASSQSPPGRTGELFF.

This rearrangement joins TRBV19 to TRBJ1-1, with TRBD1 matching over 8 bases. Trimming at V came to 4 bases and at J to 3 bases, leaving 4 bases not matched to a gene. Germline V gene data show CDR1 as LNHDA and CDR2 as SQIVND (reference sequence). The CDR3 is 14 amino acids. CDR3 sequence (DNA): TGTGCCAGTAGTAATACAGGGGGTTACACTGAAGCTTTCTTT. Its translation: CASSNTGGYTEAFF.

This chain joins TRBV28 and TRBJ1-6, with a tentative D call TRBD1 (6 bases). Germline V CDR1 and CDR2: MDHEN, SYDVKM. CDR3 size: 19 residues. The ends were cut back, 6 bases at V and 6 bases at J, with 27 bases in the middle. The CDR3 loop is CASSRRQELGYQFNSPLHF. CDR3 DNA: TGTGCCAGCAGCCGTAGACAGGAATTGGGATACCAGTTTAATTCACCCCTCCACTTT.

This clone was counted between two and nine times. J is TRBJ2-5 and V is TRBV27; D perhaps matches TRBD1 (5 bases). V shed 2 bases and J shed 5 bases, with 9 bases lying between them. Germline V gives CDR1 MNHEY, CDR2 SMNVEV (reference sequence). The CDR3 is 13 residues long. CDR3 bases: TGTGCCAGCAGTTTAACAGGCCCCGAGACCCAGTACTTC. Translating gives CASSLTGPETQYF.